One T cell receptor (beta chain) is described in this entry. Its antigen is currently not known. No per-base quality is available; no much larger clone lies one base away. This sample is drawn from a study of T-cell reconstitution after alpha-beta-depleted transplantation in children (dated by TCRdb to about 2016). In the study overall: Using TCR repertoire profiling, the study quantitatively followed how T-cell immune reconstitution unfolded in children after TCRalphabeta/CD19-depleted allogeneic hematopoietic cell transplantation. Points the paper makes about the study in general: The apparently early recovery of alphabetaT-cell counts about two months after transplant reportedly depended on only several hundred rapidly expanded clones that came from non-depleted graft cells. In some patients, the high TCRbeta diversity seen at day 60 was put down to recipient T cells and intrathymic progenitors that had survived conditioning. The frequencies of hyperexpanded clones fell over the following months, and after one year, T-cell counts and TCRbeta diversity were mostly attributed to newly produced T cells.

The library was produced with PCR. The sequencing machine was an Illumina HiSeq 2500. To normalize quantification of the TCRbeta repertoire, the TCR libraries were built with molecular barcoding that relied on unique molecular identifiers. The raw public data were reprocessed by TCRdb itself: fastp quality trimming at Q25, MiXCR clonotype calling, in-frame beta chains only. Identical CDR3 proteins give one entry, which carries the most common genes and DNA. The sample records about 980,000 distinct CDR3 sequences, under 30% of which are singletons. 28% of the sample comes from the top ten. The junction carries 6 bases between V and J, which are trimmed by 1 base and 0 bases respectively. From the cysteine through the phenylalanine, the CDR3 covers 15 amino acids. The CDR3 DNA has 45 bases and is translated from base 1. The CDR1 and CDR2 encoded by the germline V gene (reference sequence) are LGHDT and YNNKEL.

The treatment or condition label of this sample denotes: allogeneic hematopoietic cell transplantation with graft depleted of TCRalphabeta T cells and CD19 B cells. Transplant recipients were children who received TCRalphabeta/CD19-depleted allogeneic hematopoietic cell grafts. The chain links TRBV3-1 with TRBJ1-4, with the identity of the D gene unclear. This clonotype was obtained from a boy younger than two who had a stem cell transplant for SCID, so the T cells may come from the graft donor. The sample here was PBMCs, mostly from graft donor cells, taken 360 days after TCRalphabeta/CD19-depleted stem cell transplant. The CDR3 has the sequence CASSQGWATNEKLFF. The base sequence is TGTGCCAGCAGCCAAGGATGGGCAACTAATGAAAAACTGTTTTTT.